The 10 T cell receptor beta chains below were found in one sample sequenced in a study of cytomegalovirus exposure and HLA in healthy donors. The PCR was carried out with 60 Vbeta primers and 13 Jbeta primers. Generated by immunoSEQ multiplex PCR, the TCRdb table keeps only in-frame clones and is missing some. The sample records around 130,000 clones, roughly 9% being singletons. Sequencing was performed on PBMCs. These receptors were collected from a woman aged 40 to 55 in good health and CMV-seropositive.

The table lists this clone with a few counts. The chain joins TRBV6-1 to TRBJ2-5; a weak D match, TRBD2 (6 bases). The end of the DNA is better explained by TRBJ2-7, so the J call may be wrong. CDR1 is MNHNS, CDR2 SASEGT, per germline. The CDR3 runs to 15 residues. CDR3 protein: CASSEGGDGAYEQYF. The CDR3 DNA follows: TGTGCCAGCAGTGAAGGGGGGGACGGAGCCTACGAGCAGTACTTC.

This clone was recorded a few times. The chain joins TRBV4-1 to TRBJ2-7, with TRBD1 identical over 7 bases. V gave up 4 bases and J gave up 6 bases; unmatched junction bases: 6. CDR1 is MGHRA and CDR2 is YSYEKL in the germline V gene. This CDR3 region has 13 residues. The CDR3 DNA follows: TGCGCCAGCAGCCCAGGGGACAGACGCGAGCAGTACTTC. This translates into CASSPGDRREQYF.

This clone was seen only once. The V gene is TRBV7-9, the J gene TRBJ2-1, with a possible D match to TRBD2 (5 bases). This CDR3 has 14 amino acids. Germline CDR1 SEHNR, CDR2 FQNEAQ (reference sequence). With 2 bases removed from V and 6 bases from J, the gap between germline ends came to 11 bases. DNA for the CDR3: TGTGCCAGCAGCTTAACCCGGGGAGTCAATGAGCAGTTCTTC. Amino acid sequence: CASSLTRGVNEQFF.

This clone was found a few times. The rearrangement links TRBV5-8 to TRBJ2-7, with D maybe TRBD2 (6 bases). Trimming removed 1 base from V and 1 base from J, with 9 bases in between. Germline V lookup: CDR1 SGHTS, CDR2 YDEGEE. The CDR3 sequence is 14 residues long. Here the CDR3 reads CASSLIGRSYEQYF. DNA of the CDR3: TGTGCCAGCAGCTTGATCGGGAGATCCTACGAGCAGTACTTC.

This clone was observed a handful of times. This chain joins TRBV28 and TRBJ1-6; D is uncertain. V shed 3 bases and J shed 14 bases, with 11 bases lying between them. This CDR3 region has 12 residues. The germline gives CDR1 MDHEN, CDR2 SYDVKM. CDR3 sequence: CASSLGLRALHF. In DNA, the CDR3 is TGTGCCAGCAGTTTGGGCCTGCGGGCCCTCCACTTT.

This clone was picked up a small number of times. This chain connects TRBV20-1 to TRBJ1-5; the D gene is possibly TRBD1 (6 bases). V dropped 5 bases and J dropped 4 bases, with 6 bases sitting between them. Germline V gene sequence: CDR1 DFQATT, CDR2 SNEGSKA (reference sequence). This CDR3 has 11 amino acids. CDR3 in DNA: TGCAGTGCTGGACAGAATCAGCCCCAGCATTTT. Translating it yields CSAGQNQPQHF.

The chain employs TRBV7-2 and TRBJ1-1; D call uncertain. V was shortened by 5 bases and J by 0 bases, with 7 bases between the two germline ends. Per germline, CDR1 SGHTA and CDR2 FQGNSA. The CDR3 is 13 amino acids. In DNA form, the CDR3 reads TGTGCCAGCAGCAATCAGATGAACACTGAAGCTTTCTTT. Translating gives CASSNQMNTEAFF.

This clone was seen only a few times. The chain carries TRBV6-1 and TRBJ1-4; weak D call: TRBD1 (6 bases). This CDR3 is built from 14 residues. V was pared by 4 bases and J by 6 bases, with 12 bases between. Looked up from germline, CDR1 is MNHNS and CDR2 is SASEGT. The CDR3 DNA reads as TGTGCCAGCAGTGGCTACAGGGACGATGAAAAACTGTTTTTT. Residues: CASSGYRDDEKLFF.

The chain has TRBV19 and TRBJ1-1; TRBD1 is a possible D gene (6 bases). Germline V CDR1 and CDR2: LNHDA, SQIVND (reference sequence). Trimming left V 3 bases short and J 1 base short, with 15 bases between. The CDR3 has 16 amino acids. The CDR3 loop is CASSIPTGGGNTEAFF. Written as DNA, the CDR3 is TGTGCCAGTAGTATCCCGACAGGCGGAGGGAACACTGAAGCTTTCTTT. The whole variable domain, remainder taken from reference TRBV19 and TRBJ1-1, is DGGITQSPKYLFRKEGQNVTLSCEQNLNHDAMYWYRQDPGQGLRLIYYSQIVNDFQKGDIAEGYSVSREKKESFPLTVTSAQKNPTAFYLCASSIPTGGGNTEAFFGQGTRLTVV.

This clone was counted only a few times. This chain connects TRBV5-1 to TRBJ2-1; 7 nucleotides agree with TRBD2. The CDR3 loop spans 15 amino acids. J lost 4 bases, V lost 4 bases, and 8 bases had no gene match. Germline V gene sequence: CDR1 SGHRS, CDR2 YFSETQ. The CDR3 is CASSGGGSFYNEQFF. CDR3 nucleotide sequence: TGCGCCAGCAGCGGGGGGGGGTCATTTTACAATGAGCAGTTCTTC. Based on the CDR3 plus reference TRBV5-1 and TRBJ2-1, the full variable domain is KAGVTQTPRYLIKTRGQQVTLSCSPISGHRSVSWYQQTPGQGLQFLFEYFSETQRNKGNFPGRFSGRQFSNSRSEMNVSTLELGDSALYLCASSGGGSFYNEQFFGPGTRLTVL.